This record covers a single TCR beta chain. Which antigen it targets is not known. No much larger clonotype is one base removed from it; base qualities were not supplied. TCRbeta CDR3 regions were amplified from genomic DNA using the immunoSEQ Assay, a bias-controlled multiplex PCR. For the original study's pipeline: The number of nucleated cells in each sample was estimated from the amplification of reference gene primers within the assay. Sequence reads were collapsed and filtered to measure the absolute abundance of every unique TCRbeta CDR3 rearrangement. For each sample, productive Simpson clonality was calculated as the square root of Simpson's diversity index over productive rearrangements. Entries here come from immuneACCESS through TCRdb and include only in-frame sequences with V and J called. Some clones fail to appear in such tables; in the studies checked, an unresolved V gene covers under half of the shortfall, and the cause of the remainder is unknown. Clone size and the V and J calls come from that table; the DNA yielded D and trimming. The sample table shows about 250,000 clones, and about 80% are seen once. In total, the top ten clones hold around 3.3% of the sample.

The germline V gene (reference sequence) specifies MNHEY as CDR1 and SMNVEV as CDR2. V is cut back by 3 bases and J by 4 bases, with 5 bases in the junction unmatched. Taken from cysteine to phenylalanine, the CDR3 has 16 residues. CDR3 DNA only is kept here, 48 bases in frame from base 1. Participants in the prospective study were aged about 18 to 90 years, lived in some 24 United States geographic areas, and enrolled through a virtual design. In the prospective study, participants were assigned to cohorts based on the clinical history participants reported in a screening survey and a study questionnaire. Exposed participants had been in contact, within 2 weeks of entering the study, with a person who had a PCR-confirmed or clinician-diagnosed case of COVID-19. In the prospective study, mobile phlebotomists collected whole blood, serum and a nasopharyngeal or oropharyngeal swab from each participant. Participants in the prospective study had the option to provide additional blood draws and questionnaires over a roughly 2-month period. Before DNA extraction, prospective study blood samples were shipped either frozen or at room temperature.

These data belong to a study of blood T cell repertoires in COVID-19 (dated by TCRdb to the early 2020s). Study-wide context: Collaborator samples came from the United States, Italy and Spain and covered acute and convalescent phases of COVID-19. The material from the prospective study consisted of cDNA or gDNA derived from T cells, B-cell-depleted T cells, or PBMCs. Deeply sampled blood TCRbeta repertoires from subjects exposed to, actively infected with, or recovered from COVID-19 were included in the dataset. A freely available public database, intended as a resource for researchers studying the immune response to SARS-CoV-2, is where the repertoires were released. The samples were drawn from two sources: the first 160 participants of the ongoing ImmuneRACE study, and fewer than 1,500 subjects contributed by 6 global collaborators. The sample metadata nearly always contained a de-identified subject ID, COVID-19 status, age in years and sex. HLA class I and class II types, where available, came from metadata supplied by the sample provider rather than from assay-based typing.

What the study reported, not specific to this receptor: The quantity of clinical and demographic metadata differed by source and by participant and was supplied without curation.

Sequencing input: PBMCs or T cells enriched from blood (not recorded which). The chain uses TRBV27 and TRBJ2-2, and 10 junction bases match TRBD2. The TCR was taken from a woman in her thirties or forties who had been exposed to COVID-19. This receptor carries the CDR3 CASSLQLAGITGELFF. The sequenced DNA: TGTGCCAGCAGTTTGCAACTAGCGGGGATCACCGGGGAGCTGTTTTTT.